The TCR beta chain under discussion was sequenced for a study of cytomegalovirus exposure and HLA in healthy donors. Study results and limitations: The tendency of first-cohort TCR clusters to co-occur in the 120 or so validation repertoires was the finding of a later analysis.

TCRdb's copy holds only in-frame clones and misses some; the assay was immunoSEQ multiplex PCR. The data show 200,000 or so clones, around 83% seen once. A remark on this clone: What it binds is unknown.

V shed 4 bases, J shed 7 bases, and the junction held 6 bases outside the gene matches. Germline loops: CDR1 ENHRY, CDR2 SYGVKD. The CDR3 is 14 residues long. This receptor was obtained from a woman in her 30s in good health and CMV-seropositive. This chain uses TRBV10-3 with TRBJ2-7, with 11 positions matching TRBD2. Input material: PBMCs. CDR3 sequence: CAISAVGLAGEQYF. Here the CDR3 DNA reads TGTGCCATCAGTGCCGTAGGACTAGCGGGTGAGCAGTACTTC.